This TCR beta chain was sequenced during a study of a mutant IDH1 vaccine in newly diagnosed glioma. Repertoires were generated with immunoSEQ multiplex PCR, while TCRdb's copy carries only in-frame clones and drops some. This sample has about 65,000 clones, with more than 75% found just once. As to time point: week 23, last vaccination. Vaccine doses each comprised 300 ug of mutant IDH1 20-mer peptide, with topical imiquimod. Points on this clone: Its antigen is as yet unknown.

The CDR3 extends over 15 amino acids. J gave up 4 bases and V 3 bases, and 5 bases lay outside the gene matches. In germline, CDR1 is LNHDA, CDR2 SQIVND (reference sequence). Specimen: PBMCs, collected from a glioma patient whose treatment included an IDH1 peptide vaccine. The chain joins TRBV19 to TRBJ2-7; 11 bases align to TRBD2. The TCR sequence derives from a man younger than 45 with glioma. The CDR3 nucleotides are TGTGCCAGTAGTATCCCAGCTAGCGGGGGGTACGAGCAGTACTTC. This codes for CASSIPASGGYEQYF.